The clone carrying this TCR beta chain appeared a few times. No antigen is known for it. In terms of origin and age, donors were healthy Caucasian individuals from Russia aged 6 to 90. A sample-barcoded 5' primer and a J-beta primer mix were used in a second PCR of roughly 6 to 11 cycles. TCRdb independently ran MiXCR on the 5' RACE reads; one entry per CDR3 protein. The sample shows hundreds of thousands of distinct CDR3 sequences, around 50% of them seen only once. CDR3 length equals 14 residues. CDR1 is LGHNA and CDR2 is YSLEER in the germline V gene. Trimming removed 0 bases from V and 4 bases from J, with 10 bases in between. This sample was included in a study of blood T cells in healthy people across ages. General study results and limits: As age increased, TCR beta diversity per million T cells fell in a roughly linear fashion. Diversity figures based on one million T cells were deemed too low.

This rearrangement joins TRBV4-3 to TRBJ2-7, with D hard to call. The clonotype comes from a man aged 35-49 years in good health. Sequencing input: blood. CDR3 bases: TGCGCCAGCAGCCAAGAGTCGGTCGGTTACGAGCAGTACTTC. It codes for CASSQESVGYEQYF.